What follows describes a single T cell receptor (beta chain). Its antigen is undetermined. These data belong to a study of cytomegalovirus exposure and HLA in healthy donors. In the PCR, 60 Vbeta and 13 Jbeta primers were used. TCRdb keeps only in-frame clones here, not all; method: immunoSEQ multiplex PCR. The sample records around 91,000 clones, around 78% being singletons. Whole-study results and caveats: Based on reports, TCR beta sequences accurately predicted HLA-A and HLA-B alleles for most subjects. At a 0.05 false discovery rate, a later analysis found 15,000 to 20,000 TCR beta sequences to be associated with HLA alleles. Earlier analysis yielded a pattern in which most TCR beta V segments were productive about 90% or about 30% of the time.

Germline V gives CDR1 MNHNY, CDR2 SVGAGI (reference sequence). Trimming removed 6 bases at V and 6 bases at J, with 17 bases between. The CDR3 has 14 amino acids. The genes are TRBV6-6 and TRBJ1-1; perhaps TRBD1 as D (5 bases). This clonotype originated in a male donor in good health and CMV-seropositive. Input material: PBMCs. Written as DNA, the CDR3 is TGTGCCAGCAGGCGACAGACCCCCCCCGCTGAAGCTTTCTTT. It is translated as CASRRQTPPAEAFF.